A single sample gave rise to the 21 T cell receptor beta chains below, sequenced in a study. MiXCR, run by TCRdb on the reads, gives a single entry per CDR3 protein. The table records some 15,000 distinct CDR3 sequences, roughly a third of them present only once. The sample taken for sequencing was blood. Source of these receptors: a human donor.

This clonotype was observed at least ten times. V and J are TRBV4-3 and TRBJ2-7; possible D gene TRBD1, 7 bases. The CDR3 has 16 residues. In germline, CDR1 is LGHNA, CDR2 YSLEER. Trimming left V 0 bases short and J 6 bases short, with 18 bases between. CDR3 in DNA: TGCGCCAGCAGCCAAGATCTAACAGGGGAGGCGGGCGAGCAGTACTTC. It specifies CASSQDLTGEAGEQYF.

This clonotype was seen just once. CDR3 region: CASSQEEGLADTQYF. CDR3 coding DNA: TGTGCCAGCAGCCAAGAAGAGGGACTAGCAGATACGCAGTATTTT. The rearrangement links TRBV4-2 to TRBJ2-3; 8 nucleotides line up with TRBD2. This CDR3 is 15 amino acids long. J gave up 4 bases and V 0 bases, and 3 bases lay outside the gene matches. The germline V gene encodes CDR1 LGHNA and CDR2 YNFKEQ.

This clonotype is labeled medium-sized. V usage is TRBV4-2 and J usage is TRBJ2-5; no clear D. Per the germline V gene, CDR1 is LGHNA and CDR2 is YNFKEQ. This CDR3 is 15 amino acids long. V was trimmed by 0 bases and J by 5 bases, leaving 13 bases between them. In DNA form, the CDR3 reads TGTGCCAGCAGCCAAGATCGTAGGACCTGGGAGACCCAGTACTTC. It yields the protein CASSQDRRTWETQYF.

This clonotype is medium-sized by share. V is TRBV4-3 and J is TRBJ2-2, with unresolved D. Germline loops: CDR1 LGHNA, CDR2 YSLEER. The length of the CDR3 is 15 residues. Trimming took off 1 base at V and 3 bases at J, with 9 bases between the two ends. CDR3 sequence reads: CASSQAATDTGELFF. CDR3 nucleotide sequence: TGCGCCAGCAGCCAAGCGGCCACGGACACCGGGGAGCTGTTTTTT.

This clonotype was counted many times. This chain uses TRBV29-1 with TRBJ2-1; 8 bases are a match to TRBD2. This CDR3 contains 13 residues. V trimming: 7 bases; J trimming: 7 bases; junction bases outside the gene matches: 9. Germline V gene sequence: CDR1 SQVTM, CDR2 ANQGSEA. CDR3 DNA sequence: TGCAGCGGGAGAAGCGGGAGTATAAATGAGCAGTTCTTC. Its protein is CSGRSGSINEQFF.

This clonotype has a count of ten or more. The rearrangement uses TRBV4-3 and TRBJ2-7; D possibly uses TRBD1 or TRBD2 (5 bases each). The CDR3 covers 15 residues. V dropped 4 bases and J dropped 4 bases, with 17 bases sitting between them. CDR1 is LGHNA, CDR2 YSLEER, per germline. The CDR3 nucleotides are TGCGCCAGCAGCCCGCGCTGGGGGAGTCCGTACGAGCAGTACTTC. Amino acids: CASSPRWGSPYEQYF.

Only a few counts were recorded for this clonotype. The chain has TRBV20-1 and TRBJ2-1, with D possibly TRBD2 on 5 matching bases. Germline CDR1 DFQATT, CDR2 SNEGSKA (reference sequence). The CDR3 totals 14 residues. The germline V and J ends were trimmed by 6 bases and 1 base, with 13 bases remaining between them. The CDR3 DNA reads as TGCAGTGCATTGGGGAGTAGGTCCTACAATGAGCAGTTCTTC. It yields the protein CSALGSRSYNEQFF.

This clonotype occurred once. The chain recombines TRBV29-1 with TRBJ2-5; D unclear. Trimming cost V 0 bases and J 2 bases, with 4 bases left between them. The CDR3 extends over 12 amino acids. Germline V lookup: CDR1 SQVTM, CDR2 ANQGSEA. The CDR3 DNA reads TGCAGCGTTGAAGATCGTCAAGAGACCCAGTACTTC. Its translation: CSVEDRQETQYF.

This clonotype was seen only a few times. This chain uses TRBV4-3 with TRBJ2-3; a possible D gene is TRBD2 (5 bases). The CDR3 sequence is 15 residues long. The V gene lost 2 bases and the J gene lost 2 bases, with 11 bases spanning the gap. Germline V gene lookup returns CDR1 LGHNA and CDR2 YSLEER. The CDR3 region has the DNA TGCGCCAGCAGCCAAAAAATCCGGGACACAGATACGCAGTATTTT. It codes for CASSQKIRDTDTQYF.

This clonotype is medium-sized within its sample. This sequence joins TRBV18 and TRBJ2-3; D gene ambiguous. Germline V lookup: CDR1 KGHSH, CDR2 LQKENI. Trimming took off 6 bases at V and 2 bases at J, with 12 bases between the two ends. This CDR3 is 14 amino acids long. CDR3 amino acids: CASSPGVTTDTQYF. The CDR3 DNA sequence: TGTGCCAGCTCCCCCGGAGTTACCACAGATACGCAGTATTTT.

Many counts were recorded for this clonotype. Written as DNA, the CDR3 is TGTGCCAGCAGTTCCTCCGCAGGGCAGCCCCAGCATTTT. Translation: CASSSSAGQPQHF. This chain uses TRBV6-5 with TRBJ1-5; D perhaps matches TRBD1 (5 bases). Germline CDR1 reads MNHEY; CDR2 reads SVGAGI. The CDR3 has 13 amino acids. The V end was cut by 4 bases, the J end by 7 bases, with 11 bases between.

The table lists this clonotype with many counts. This rearrangement joins TRBV4-2 to TRBJ2-1; 9 bases are a match to TRBD1. CDR1 and CDR2 (germline): LGHNA, YNFKEQ. J lost 7 bases, V lost 1 base, and 14 bases had no gene match. The CDR3 is 18 residues long. The CDR3 DNA reads TGTGCCAGCAGCCAAGTTGGAGGGCGGACAGGGGAAAGGAATGAGCAGTTCTTC. It yields the protein CASSQVGGRTGERNEQFF.

V is TRBV14 and J is TRBJ1-2; the D is unclear. The V end lost 2 bases, the J end lost 3 bases, and 4 bases lay between the germline ends. The length of the CDR3 is 12 residues. Germline V gene lookup returns CDR1 SGHDN and CDR2 FVKESK. Written as DNA, the CDR3 is TGTGCCAGCAGCCAATTTGACTATGGCTACACCTTC. It specifies CASSQFDYGYTF.

The chain couples TRBV4-1 to TRBJ2-1; D possibly corresponds to TRBD2 (6 bases). The V gene's germline CDR1 is MGHRA and CDR2 YSYEKL. The CDR3 contains 17 residues. The germline V and J ends were trimmed by 1 base and 1 base, with 14 bases remaining between them. The CDR3 DNA reads TGCGCCAGCAGCCAAGCCCATGGAGGGTTATCCTACAATGAGCAGTTCTTC. It yields the protein CASSQAHGGLSYNEQFF.

On this clonotype itself: A much more abundant neighbour one base away suggests this may be a read error. This chain joins TRBV4-2 and TRBJ2-3; TRBD2 agrees at 7 bases. The CDR3 runs 15 residues. Germline V gene lookup returns CDR1 LGHNA and CDR2 YNFKEQ. The CDR3 is CASRQELAGEDTQYF. As DNA, the CDR3 is TGTGCCAGCAGACAAGAACTGGCGGGAGAGGATACGCAGTATTTT.

This clonotype is medium-sized (0.01 to 0.1%) within its sample. V is TRBV4-2 and J is TRBJ2-7, with a weak D call TRBD2 (5 bases). V was shortened by 3 bases and J by 2 bases, with 20 bases between the two germline ends. This CDR3 comprises 17 residues. CDR1 LGHNA and CDR2 YNFKEQ come from the germline V gene. The chain's CDR3 is CASSHVRVGEKTYEQYF. In DNA, the CDR3 is TGTGCCAGCAGCCATGTACGTGTTGGGGAGAAGACCTACGAGCAGTACTTC.

Turning to this clonotype: The limits of the CDR3 on the DNA are not certain, so only TCRdb's listed CDR3 is given. This chain connects TRBV6-2 or TRBV6-3 to TRBJ2-3. The CDR3 contains 19 residues when both ends are counted. CDR1 is MNHEY and CDR2 is SVGEGT in the germline V gene. This CDR3 reads CASIYLCSLRSGLTDTQYF.

With regard to this clonotype: This may arise from a read error, as a much more abundant clone is one base away. The CDR3 loop is CAGSQDRPRDEQYF. The CDR3 DNA sequence: TGCGCCGGCAGCCAAGATCGGCCTAGGGACGAGCAGTACTTC. The J gene is TRBJ2-1, the V gene TRBV4-1; D gene uncertain. With the DNA end fitting TRBJ2-7 better, the J assignment may be wrong. The CDR3 has 14 residues. Germline V lookup: CDR1 MGHRA, CDR2 YSYEKL.

CDR3: CSARAGELFF. The CDR3 DNA is TGCAGTGCTAGAGCCGGGGAGCTGTTTTTT. The chain couples TRBV20-1 to TRBJ2-2; D is unclear. CDR1 is DFQATT, CDR2 SNEGSKA, per germline (reference sequence). This CDR3 has 10 amino acids. The V and J ends lost 1 base and 6 bases respectively, with 0 bases between them.

The rearrangement links TRBV4-3 to TRBJ1-4, with D unclear. Germline-derived CDR1 and CDR2 are LGHNA and YSLEER. V was clipped by 4 bases and J by 8 bases, with 14 bases between them. The CDR3 extends over 14 amino acids. DNA for the CDR3: TGCGCCAGCAGCCCTGGGAGAGAGGAGGAAAAACTGTTTTTT. Translating gives CASSPGREEEKLFF.

The chain is built from TRBV20-1 and TRBJ2-1; D possibly uses TRBD1 or TRBD2 (5 bases each). Germline-derived CDR1 and CDR2 are DFQATT and SNEGSKA (reference sequence). The CDR3 is 12 residues long. V was shortened by 5 bases and J by 9 bases, with 14 bases between the two germline ends. CDR3 in amino acids: CSADQSGGEQFF. The CDR3 bases are TGCAGTGCTGACCAGAGTGGGGGTGAGCAGTTCTTC.